Below, 11 T cell receptor beta chains from the same sample are listed, as sequenced in a study of shared clonotypes between healthy human individuals. TCRdb's copy holds only in-frame clones and misses some; the assay was immunoSEQ multiplex PCR. The table records about half a million clones, about 85% of them present only once. The material sequenced was PBMCs. Receptors originate from a woman in her thirties or forties in good health. Some clones in this sample may be carry-over from other donors' samples.

The chain employs TRBV6-5 and TRBJ2-1; 7 bases map to TRBD2. The germline V gene has CDR1 MNHEY and CDR2 SVGAGI. CDR3 size: 15 residues. The J segment lost 4 bases and the V segment lost 7 bases, leaving 10 bases of the junction unmatched. The CDR3 DNA is TGTGCCAGCACCCCCCCGGGGCGGGGGTACAATGAGCAGTTCTTC. It specifies CASTPPGRGYNEQFF.

Worth noting for this clone: An end of the junction differs from the germline gene, which may be a read error. This chain links TRBV18 with TRBJ2-6, with D possibly being TRBD2 (5 bases). CDR1 and CDR2 from the germline V gene are KGHSH and LQKENI. The CDR3 consists of 15 residues. CDR3 protein: CASSPAGSGANVLTF. In DNA, the CDR3 is TGTGCCAGCTCACCTGCGGGCTCTGGTGCCAACGTCCTGACTTTC. The full variable domain, completed using reference TRBV18 and TRBJ2-6, is NAGVMQNPRHLVRRRGQEARLRCSPMKGHSHVYWYRQLPEEGLKFMVYLQKENIIDESGMPKERFSAEFPKEGPSILRIQQVVRGDSAAYFCASSPAGSGANVLTFGAGSRLTVL.

The chain joins TRBV5-1 to TRBJ1-2; tentatively, D is TRBD1 (5 bases). Trimming stripped 4 bases from V and 5 bases from J, with 18 bases between. Germline CDR1 SGHRS, CDR2 YFSETQ. The CDR3 is 15 amino acids. CDR3 amino acids: CASSPTGQQGYGYTF. The CDR3 region has the DNA TGCGCCAGCAGCCCCACAGGTCAGCAAGGGTATGGCTACACCTTC.

The rearrangement uses TRBV6-1 and TRBJ2-2, with 7 bases matching TRBD1. The germline V gene encodes CDR1 MNHNS and CDR2 SASEGT. V trimming: 8 bases; J trimming: 1 base; junction bases outside the gene matches: 4. This CDR3 comprises 14 residues. The CDR3 is CASRGQRNTGELFF. As DNA, the CDR3 is TGTGCCAGCCGGGGACAGAGGAACACCGGGGAGCTGTTTTTT.

At least ten counts were recorded for this clone. V is TRBV18 and J is TRBJ2-1; D may be TRBD2 (5 bases). Germline values: CDR1 KGHSH, CDR2 LQKENI. CDR3 length equals 15 residues. The germline V and J ends were trimmed by 2 bases and 0 bases, with 8 bases remaining between them. The CDR3 DNA reads as TGTGCCAGCTCACCAACTAGGAGCTCCTACAATGAGCAGTTCTTC. The encoded protein is CASSPTRSSYNEQFF.

This clone was observed at least ten times. The J gene is TRBJ2-7, the V gene TRBV18; no definite D call. This CDR3 spans 14 amino acids. The germline V gene has CDR1 KGHSH and CDR2 LQKENI. Trimming pared 2 bases from V and 2 bases from J, leaving 10 bases between. CDR3 sequence: CASSPISNPYEQYF. The CDR3 DNA sequence: TGTGCCAGCTCACCAATTTCAAACCCCTACGAGCAGTACTTC.

This clone was detected only once. V is TRBV9 and J is TRBJ2-7; D might be TRBD1 or TRBD2, each matching 6 bases. Trimming stripped 3 bases from V and 7 bases from J, with 17 bases between. The germline gives CDR1 SGDLS, CDR2 YYNGEE. There are 14 residues in the CDR3. CDR3 sequence reads: CASSEGGLRVEQYF. The CDR3 bases are TGTGCCAGCAGCGAGGGGGGCCTTAGGGTGGAGCAGTACTTC.

This clone was seen more than once but under ten times. This rearrangement joins TRBV11-3 to TRBJ2-3; maybe TRBD1 (5 bases). In germline, CDR1 is SGHNT, CDR2 YENEEA. Trimming took 5 bases from V and 8 from J, leaving 11 bases between them. The CDR3 covers 12 residues. The CDR3 DNA sequence: TGTGCCAGCAGCCCCCGCCAGGGTACGCAGTATTTT. Translated: CASSPRQGTQYF.

This chain connects TRBV27 to TRBJ1-2, with no clear D. The ends were cut back, 6 bases at V and 3 bases at J, with 14 bases in the middle. CDR3 length: 14 residues. Germline V gene lookup returns CDR1 MNHEY and CDR2 SMNVEV (reference sequence). CDR3 loop: CASRTQRGDYGYTF. CDR3 bases: TGTGCCAGCAGAACCCAACGAGGCGACTATGGCTACACCTTC.

This clone is labeled medium-sized. The V gene is TRBV9, the J gene TRBJ1-1; D gene ambiguous. In germline, CDR1 is SGDLS, CDR2 YYNGEE. V shed 0 bases and J shed 5 bases, with 8 bases lying between them. The CDR3 has 13 amino acids. CDR3 amino acids: CASSVGSGTEAFF. In DNA form, the CDR3 reads TGTGCCAGCAGCGTAGGATCGGGGACTGAAGCTTTCTTT.

This clone was seen a single time. This chain joins TRBV19 and TRBJ2-2; 9 positions match TRBD2. This CDR3 is built from 16 residues. Germline V gene sequence: CDR1 LNHDA, CDR2 SQIVND (reference sequence). The J segment lost 4 bases and the V segment lost 5 bases, leaving 8 bases of the junction unmatched. CDR3 sequence reads: CASSLSGSWGTGELFF. CDR3 DNA: TGTGCCAGTAGTCTTAGCGGGAGTTGGGGCACCGGGGAGCTGTTTTTT. Using reference TRBV19 and TRBJ2-2 for the parts outside the CDR3, the full variable domain is DGGITQSPKYLFRKEGQNVTLSCEQNLNHDAMYWYRQDPGQGLRLIYYSQIVNDFQKGDIAEGYSVSREKKESFPLTVTSAQKNPTAFYLCASSLSGSWGTGELFFGEGSRLTVL.